What follows are 29 T cell receptor beta chains derived from one specimen sequenced in a study of blood T cell repertoires in COVID-19 (dated by TCRdb to the early 2020s). Library creation used the immunoSEQ multiplex PCR assay. Drawn from immuneACCESS, this table holds only the in-frame rearrangements with V and J called that TCRdb kept. Clones are partly lost; checked studies trace under half to an unresolved V gene and leave the rest unexplained. Counted in this sample were roughly 170,000 clones; around nine tenths of them appeared once. Of the sample, around 2.7% is held by the ten largest clones. The specimen sequenced was peripheral blood. The receptor set was obtained from a man aged 35 to 55 with active or convalescent COVID-19.

The rearrangement links TRBV6-1 to TRBJ2-7; D remains unclear. This CDR3 has 15 residues. Germline CDR1 reads MNHNS; CDR2 reads SASEGT. Trimming took off 2 bases at V and 2 bases at J, with 13 bases between the two ends. CDR3 in DNA: TGTGCCAGCAGTGAAACGGTTAGCTGGGCCTACGAGCAGTACTTC. Translating gives CASSETVSWAYEQYF.

V is TRBV4-2 and J is TRBJ2-3, with TRBD1 matching over 7 bases. V gave up 1 base and J gave up 7 bases; unmatched junction bases: 2. This CDR3 spans 13 amino acids. The germline CDR1 and CDR2 sequences are LGHNA and YNFKEQ. The CDR3 nucleotides are TGTGCCAGCAGCCAAGGACAGGGAAATACGCAGTATTTT. Protein: CASSQGQGNTQYF.

CDR3 residues: CASGSLAREQFF. The CDR3 DNA reads as TGTGCTAGTGGATCCTTAGCGCGGGAGCAGTTCTTC. This sequence joins TRBV12-5 and TRBJ2-1; the D gene is possibly TRBD2 (5 bases). In germline, CDR1 is LGHNT, CDR2 FRNRAP. This CDR3 has 12 amino acids. Deletions cut 6 bases from V and 10 bases from J, with 13 bases between.

J is TRBJ2-1 and V is TRBV2; maybe TRBD1 (6 bases). CDR1 is SNHLY and CDR2 is FYNNEI in the germline V gene. V lost 3 bases to trimming and J lost 6 bases, with 15 bases between them. The CDR3 is made up of 15 amino acids. CDR3 sequence (DNA): TGTGCCAGCAGTGATATTGGATCAGGGGTCAATGAGCAGTTCTTC. Translated: CASSDIGSGVNEQFF.

The chain couples TRBV5-1 to TRBJ2-7, with unresolved D. In germline, CDR1 is SGHRS, CDR2 YFSETQ. The CDR3 sequence is 10 residues long. V was trimmed by 3 bases and J by 4 bases, leaving 2 bases between them. The CDR3 loop is CASSSYEQYF. CDR3 DNA sequence: TGCGCCAGCAGCTCGTACGAGCAGTACTTC. The variable domain in full, completed from reference TRBV5-1 and TRBJ2-7, reads KAGVTQTPRYLIKTRGQQVTLSCSPISGHRSVSWYQQTPGQGLQFLFEYFSETQRNKGNFPGRFSGRQFSNSRSEMNVSTLELGDSALYLCASSSYEQYFGPGTRLTVT.

The chain couples TRBV15 to TRBJ2-7, with 7 nucleotides matching TRBD1. The CDR3 consists of 13 residues. Germline values: CDR1 LNHNV, CDR2 YYDKDF (reference sequence). Trimming took 4 bases from V and 7 from J; bases not matched to a gene: 7. The CDR3 protein is CATSNLDRREQYF. In DNA, the CDR3 is TGTGCCACCAGCAACTTGGACAGGCGTGAGCAGTACTTC.

The chain joins TRBV11-3 to TRBJ1-4; 7 bases line up with TRBD1. This CDR3 comprises 14 residues. V lost 5 bases to trimming and J lost 5 bases; unmatched junction nucleotides: 5. Germline CDR1 SGHNT, CDR2 YENEEA. CDR3 nucleotides: TGTGCCAGCAGCCCCCGACAGGGCAATGAAAAACTGTTTTTT. Its protein product is CASSPRQGNEKLFF.

This clone was counted ten times or more. The genes are TRBV5-1 and TRBJ2-2; no definite D call. The CDR3 is 15 amino acids. With 3 bases removed from V and 0 bases from J, the gap between germline ends came to 9 bases. Germline V gene data show CDR1 as SGHRS and CDR2 as YFSETQ. The DNA of the CDR3 is TGCGCCAGCAGCTGGTGGGCGACGAACACCGGGGAGCTGTTTTTT. This translates into CASSWWATNTGELFF.

This CDR3 is CASSLRRGSQETQYF. The CDR3, as DNA: TGCGCCAGCAGCTTACGGAGGGGATCCCAAGAGACCCAGTACTTC. The rearrangement joins TRBV5-1 to TRBJ2-5, with D possibly TRBD2 on 6 matching bases. Trimming removed 2 bases from V and 1 base from J, with 12 bases in between. CDR1 and CDR2 from the germline V gene are SGHRS and YFSETQ. This CDR3 is built from 15 residues. The entire variable domain, with the rest obtained from reference TRBV5-1 and TRBJ2-5, is as follows: KAGVTQTPRYLIKTRGQQVTLSCSPISGHRSVSWYQQTPGQGLQFLFEYFSETQRNKGNFPGRFSGRQFSNSRSEMNVSTLELGDSALYLCASSLRRGSQETQYFGPGTRLLVL.

The gene calls are TRBV28 and TRBJ1-4, with TRBD1 identical over 8 bases. The CDR3 contains 14 residues. The germline V gene encodes CDR1 MDHEN and CDR2 SYDVKM. Trimming removed 5 bases from V and 7 bases from J; junction bases left unmatched: 6. The CDR3 is CASSLTGGIEKLFF. As DNA, the CDR3 is TGTGCCAGCAGTCTTACAGGGGGGATTGAAAAACTGTTTTTT. Looking up the rest from reference TRBV28 and TRBJ1-4 gives the full variable domain: DVKVTQSSRYLVKRTGEKVFLECVQDMDHENMFWYRQDPGLGLRLIYFSYDVKMKEKGDIPEGYSVSREKKERFSLILESASTNQTSMYLCASSLTGGIEKLFFGSGTQLSVL.

This sequence joins TRBV3-1 (or the pseudogene TRBV3-2) and TRBJ1-2, with D possibly TRBD1 on 5 matching bases. Germline-derived CDR1 and CDR2 are LGHDT and YNNKEL (reference sequence). The CDR3 is 13 amino acids. The ends were cut back, 1 base at V and 5 bases at J, with 8 bases in the middle. CDR3 nucleotides: TGTGCCAGCAGCCAAGCAGGGATATATGGCTACACCTTC. This encodes CASSQAGIYGYTF.

The chain links TRBV24-1 to TRBJ1-4; D is uncertain. Germline V gives CDR1 KGHDR, CDR2 SFDVKD. V was clipped by 2 bases and J by 7 bases, with 10 bases between them. The CDR3 sequence is 14 residues long. The CDR3 loop is CATSDSRTVEKLFF. The CDR3 DNA reads TGTGCCACCAGTGATTCGAGGACTGTTGAAAAACTGTTTTTT.

V is TRBV30 and J is TRBJ2-7; D remains unclear. The CDR3 is 12 residues long. Germline lookup yields CDR1 GTSNPN and CDR2 SVGIG (reference sequence). Trimming pared 4 bases from V and 0 bases from J, leaving 7 bases between. The CDR3 here is CAWMGSSYEQYF. CDR3 in DNA: TGTGCCTGGATGGGCAGCTCCTACGAGCAGTACTTC.

This clone is a singleton in its sample. The chain carries TRBV7-2 and TRBJ1-5; no reliable D call. In germline, CDR1 is SGHTA, CDR2 FQGNSA. Trimming removed 8 bases from V and 1 base from J, with 21 bases in between. The CDR3 extends over 17 amino acids. The CDR3 spells CASSPSGSPNSNQPQHF. The CDR3 coding sequence is TGTGCCAGCTCCCCATCGGGGAGTCCTAACAGCAATCAGCCCCAGCATTTT.

The CDR3 sequence is CASRGSNNQPQHF. CDR3 bases: TGTGCCAGCCGGGGGAGCAACAATCAGCCCCAGCATTTT. The J gene is TRBJ1-5, the V gene TRBV28; D perhaps matches TRBD1 (5 bases). The CDR3 runs to 13 residues. The germline V gene encodes CDR1 MDHEN and CDR2 SYDVKM. Trimming removed 8 bases from V and 3 bases from J, with 11 bases in between.

In DNA, the CDR3 is TGCAGCGCCACGGGACTAGCGGGGATAGATACGCAGTATTTT. Translating gives CSATGLAGIDTQYF. V gene TRBV29-1 combines with J gene TRBJ2-3, with TRBD2 matching over 13 bases. The CDR3 totals 14 residues. With V trimmed by 7 bases and J by 5 bases, 6 bases remained unmatched. Germline CDR1 is SQVTM and CDR2 is ANQGSEA.

V gene TRBV10-3 combines with J gene TRBJ2-3, with 10 positions matching TRBD1. Germline assignment: CDR1 ENHRY and CDR2 SYGVKD. V was pared by 6 bases and J by 0 bases, with 3 bases of the junction left unmatched. CDR3 length: 15 amino acids. CDR3 sequence: CAIRPGQGSTDTQYF. CDR3 nucleotides: TGTGCCATCAGACCGGGACAGGGGAGCACAGATACGCAGTATTTT.

The V call is TRBV7-6, the J call TRBJ1-4; perhaps TRBD1 as D (5 bases). Germline V CDR1 and CDR2: SGHVS, FNYEAQ. The CDR3 is 15 residues long. Trimming cost V 1 base and J 11 bases, with 17 bases left between them. CDR3 residues: CASSLERGSEEKLFF. The CDR3 bases are TGTGCCAGCAGCTTAGAACGGGGGTCGGAGGAGAAACTGTTTTTT.

This clone has a single count. The V gene is TRBV9, the J gene TRBJ1-1, with D tentatively TRBD1 (5 bases). Trimming cost V 4 bases and J 3 bases, with 10 bases left between them. The CDR3 is made up of 13 amino acids. In germline, CDR1 is SGDLS, CDR2 YYNGEE. The CDR3 is CASSSRGDTEAFF. The CDR3 nucleotides read TGTGCCAGCAGCTCGCGGGGGGACACTGAAGCTTTCTTT.

The chain links TRBV4-1 to TRBJ1-4; D is perhaps TRBD1 (5 bases). This CDR3 is 14 amino acids long. V was cut by 3 bases and J by 8 bases, with 13 bases left in between. The germline V gene has CDR1 MGHRA and CDR2 YSYEKL. The CDR3 sequence: CASSHRDLSEKLFF. In nucleotides, the CDR3 is TGCGCCAGCAGCCACAGGGATCTCTCCGAAAAACTGTTTTTT.

The V gene is TRBV29-1, the J gene TRBJ1-1, with TRBD1 matching over 10 bases. Germline-derived CDR1 and CDR2 are SQVTM and ANQGSEA. With V trimmed by 7 bases and J by 6 bases, 8 bases remained unmatched. The CDR3 is made up of 13 amino acids. The CDR3 loop is CSADRGRFAEAFF. CDR3 DNA sequence: TGCAGCGCCGACAGGGGGCGTTTCGCTGAAGCTTTCTTT.

CDR3: CASSVDGQGVHYGYTF. The DNA of the CDR3 is TGTGCCAGCAGCGTAGATGGACAGGGAGTCCACTATGGCTACACCTTC. The V and J genes are TRBV9 and TRBJ1-2; 8 positions agree with TRBD1. This CDR3 is built from 16 residues. J was trimmed by 3 bases and V by 0 bases; bases with no gene match: 7. CDR1 SGDLS and CDR2 YYNGEE come from the germline V gene.

The chain has TRBV2 and TRBJ2-1; D possibly corresponds to TRBD2 (6 bases). CDR1 and CDR2 from the germline V gene are SNHLY and FYNNEI. This CDR3 region has 12 residues. Deletions cut 6 bases from V and 8 bases from J, with 11 bases between. The CDR3 loop is CASRRGGDEQFF. The CDR3 DNA is TGTGCCAGCAGGAGAGGCGGGGATGAGCAGTTCTTC.

As concerns this clone: The junction departs from germline at one end; a sequencing error may be responsible. V and J are TRBV7-7 and TRBJ2-3, with TRBD2 matching 10 bases. The CDR3 is 16 amino acids. Germline V gene data show CDR1 as SSHAT and CDR2 as FNYEAQ (reference sequence). The CDR3 sequence: CASSLGLAGDTDTQYF. DNA for the CDR3: TGTGCTAGCAGCTTAGGGCTAGCGGGGGACACAGATACGCAGTATTTT.

The rearrangement joins TRBV18 to TRBJ1-6, with 9 positions matching TRBD1. J gave up 6 bases and V 3 bases, and 6 bases lay outside the gene matches. The CDR3 consists of 16 residues. Germline V CDR1 and CDR2: KGHSH, LQKENI. In DNA, the CDR3 is TGTGCCAGCTCACCCACCCCGGGACAGGGTAATTCACCCCTCCACTTT. Protein product: CASSPTPGQGNSPLHF.

This chain connects TRBV6-1 to TRBJ1-5, with a tentative D call TRBD1 (5 bases). Germline V CDR1 and CDR2: MNHNS, SASEGT. V lost 1 base and J 8 bases, leaving 9 bases between the germline ends. The CDR3 loop spans 13 amino acids. The CDR3 loop reads CASSEDRKEPQHF. For the CDR3, the DNA is TGTGCCAGCAGTGAAGACAGGAAGGAGCCCCAGCATTTT.

V gene TRBV5-1 combines with J gene TRBJ2-1; 7 positions match TRBD1. The CDR3 runs 16 residues. Per the germline V gene, CDR1 is SGHRS and CDR2 is YFSETQ. The junction had 13 bases not matched to a gene; V was cut back by 4 bases and J by 6 bases. CDR3 DNA: TGCGCCAGCAGCCTATGGACAGGCGATGGGGCCAATGAGCAGTTCTTC. Translating it yields CASSLWTGDGANEQFF.

In its sample, this clone was seen once. This sequence joins TRBV28 and TRBJ2-7; 10 positions match TRBD1. Germline values: CDR1 MDHEN, CDR2 SYDVKM. V trimming: 7 bases; J trimming: 4 bases; junction bases outside the gene matches: 7. The CDR3 length is 14 residues. The CDR3 DNA sequence: TGTGCCAGCACCCAGGGACAGGGGCGTTACGAGCAGTACTTC. This sequence encodes CASTQGQGRYEQYF. The entire variable domain, with the rest obtained from reference TRBV28 and TRBJ2-7, is as follows: DVKVTQSSRYLVKRTGEKVFLECVQDMDHENMFWYRQDPGLGLRLIYFSYDVKMKEKGDIPEGYSVSREKKERFSLILESASTNQTSMYLCASTQGQGRYEQYFGPGTRLTVT.

The chain uses TRBV6-2 or TRBV6-3 and TRBJ2-6, with 10 positions matching TRBD1. In germline, CDR1 is MNHEY, CDR2 SVGEGT. The CDR3 has 19 residues. The trim removed 2 bases at V and 0 bases at J, leaving 7 bases unmatched. The CDR3, as DNA: TGTGCCAGCAGTTACCCGAGAGGACAGGGGGGCTCTGGGGCCAACGTCCTGACTTTC. It specifies CASSYPRGQGGSGANVLTF.